One sample yielded the 18 T cell receptor beta chains listed below, sequenced in a study of OX40 agonist ivuxolimab in advanced cancers. Profiled with immunoSEQ multiplex PCR; TCRdb holds only in-frame clones, not every one. This sample has fewer than 30,000 clones, with more than 85% found just once. The starting material was CD4+ or CD8+ T cells sorted from blood, obtained in a trial of the OX40 agonist ivuxolimab. The receptors originated from an adult with an advanced solid tumor such as melanoma, head and neck, liver or kidney cancer.

The rearrangement uses TRBV28 and TRBJ1-5, with D perhaps TRBD1 (5 bases). This CDR3 is built from 14 residues. V lost 1 base and J 6 bases, leaving 10 bases between the germline ends. CDR1 is MDHEN and CDR2 is SYDVKM in the germline V gene. CDR3: CASSLSGPIQPQHF. CDR3 nucleotide sequence: TGTGCCAGCAGTTTATCGGGGCCGATTCAGCCCCAGCATTTT.

The chain joins TRBV11-3 to TRBJ2-7; 8 bases align to TRBD1. The CDR3 runs 13 residues. The germline CDR1 and CDR2 sequences are SGHNT and YENEEA. Trimming took 5 bases from V and 4 from J; bases not matched to a gene: 4. CDR3 nucleotides: TGTGCCAGCAGCCCCGGGACAGGATACGAGCAGTACTTC. Residues: CASSPGTGYEQYF.

The rearrangement uses TRBV6-4 and TRBJ1-5; weak D call: TRBD1 (5 bases). CDR1 MRHNA and CDR2 SNTAGT come from the germline V gene. The germline V and J ends were trimmed by 2 bases and 7 bases, with 9 bases remaining between them. This CDR3 is built from 13 residues. The CDR3 DNA reads TGTGCCAGCAGTGACAGGGACGAACAGCCCCAGCATTTT. It specifies CASSDRDEQPQHF.

This chain uses TRBV6-5 with TRBJ1-1; TRBD1 agrees at 7 bases. Germline loops: CDR1 MNHEY, CDR2 SVGAGI. This CDR3 is built from 16 residues. V shed 2 bases and J 0 bases; nucleotides not matched to a gene: 6. CDR3 sequence: CASSYGGGRMNTEAFF. For the CDR3, the DNA is TGTGCCAGCAGTTACGGAGGGGGCCGGATGAACACTGAAGCTTTCTTT.

The rearrangement joins TRBV5-1 to TRBJ2-7; the match to TRBD1 covers 7 bases. The CDR3 is 14 residues long. V dropped 6 bases and J dropped 4; count of bases not matched to a gene: 10. The germline V gene has CDR1 SGHRS and CDR2 YFSETQ. CDR3 DNA: TGCGCCAGCACCGGAGAGAGGGGGCTTTACGAGCAGTACTTC. Its protein is CASTGERGLYEQYF.

This clone is a singleton in its sample. This chain connects TRBV21-1 to TRBJ2-7. TRBV21-1 is tagged as a pseudogene. The CDR3 length is 14 residues. The CDR3 here is CASSKVVGTYEQYF. The CDR3 nucleotides read TGTGCCAGCAGCAAAGTCGTAGGGACCTACGAGCAGTACTTC.

J is TRBJ2-5 and V is TRBV7-9; no clear D. Between the trimmed V and J ends, which lost 5 bases and 5 bases, there was a span of 15 bases. The CDR3 totals 14 residues. Germline values: CDR1 SEHNR, CDR2 FQNEAQ (reference sequence). As DNA, the CDR3 is TGTGCCAGCAGCCCAAGACTGGCCCCCGAGACCCAGTACTTC. Protein: CASSPRLAPETQYF.

CDR3 DNA sequence: TGTGCCAGTAGTATCCACCCCCGGCTCGTTTCCTACGAGCAGTACTTC. Translation: CASSIHPRLVSYEQYF. The gene calls are TRBV19 and TRBJ2-7; D not certain. CDR3 length: 16 amino acids. V lost 3 bases, J lost 1 base, and 16 bases lay in between. Germline V lookup: CDR1 LNHDA, CDR2 SQIVND (reference sequence).

The rearrangement uses TRBV6-5 and TRBJ2-7; 11 positions match TRBD2. Unmatched junction bases numbered 5, after V lost 0 bases and J lost 7 bases. The CDR3 has 15 amino acids. Germline V lookup: CDR1 MNHEY, CDR2 SVGAGI. In DNA, the CDR3 is TGTGCCAGCAGTTACTCCCCACTAGCGGGGGATGAGCAGTACTTC. Its translation: CASSYSPLAGDEQYF.

This chain uses TRBV5-1 with TRBJ2-2; D is unresolved. Germline loops: CDR1 SGHRS, CDR2 YFSETQ. The CDR3 runs to 14 residues. V shed 0 bases and J shed 2 bases, with 5 bases lying between them. This chain's CDR3 is CASSLDGNTGELFF. The DNA for the CDR3 is TGCGCCAGCAGCTTGGATGGAAACACCGGGGAGCTGTTTTTT.

To note about this clone: At the DNA level, this CDR3 is encoded by other sequences in the same sample as well. V is TRBV28 and J is TRBJ2-3, with 7 bases matching TRBD2. Germline-derived CDR1 and CDR2 are MDHEN and SYDVKM. The CDR3 has 15 residues. Unmatched junction bases numbered 8, after V lost 5 bases and J lost 3 bases. CDR3 region: CASSPPQLATDTQYF. DNA of the CDR3: TGTGCCAGCAGTCCGCCGCAACTAGCGACAGATACGCAGTATTTT.

V gene TRBV7-6 combines with J gene TRBJ2-7; a possible D gene is TRBD1 (7 bases). The germline CDR1 and CDR2 sequences are SGHVS and FNYEAQ. The CDR3 spans 17 residues. V dropped 5 bases and J dropped 1 base, with 21 bases sitting between them. In DNA form, the CDR3 reads TGTGCCAGCAGCCCCAGGGGGGTGACCGCGGAATCCTACGAGCAGTACTTC. Protein: CASSPRGVTAESYEQYF.

J is TRBJ2-7 and V is TRBV5-1; TRBD1 agrees at 10 bases. The CDR3 runs to 14 residues. After removal of 4 bases from V and 4 bases from J, the junction contained 5 bases not matched to a gene. Germline assignment: CDR1 SGHRS and CDR2 YFSETQ. CDR3 sequence: CASSPGTGEYEQYF. CDR3 bases: TGCGCCAGCAGCCCCGGGACAGGGGAGTACGAGCAGTACTTC. The full variable domain, its missing parts supplied by reference TRBV5-1 and TRBJ2-7, is KAGVTQTPRYLIKTRGQQVTLSCSPISGHRSVSWYQQTPGQGLQFLFEYFSETQRNKGNFPGRFSGRQFSNSRSEMNVSTLELGDSALYLCASSPGTGEYEQYFGPGTRLTVT.

CDR3 sequence (DNA): TGTGCCAGCAGCTCCCGGGGATCCATAGAAGAGACCCAGTACTTC. It is translated as CASSSRGSIEETQYF. The chain carries TRBV11-2 and TRBJ2-5; maybe TRBD2 (5 bases). CDR3 length: 15 amino acids. The germline V gene has CDR1 SGHAT and CDR2 FQNNGV. Trimming removed 4 bases from V and 3 bases from J, with 15 bases in between.

The rearrangement joins TRBV5-1 to TRBJ2-7; D might be TRBD2 (5 bases). CDR3 length: 15 residues. V dropped 6 bases and J dropped 0 bases, with 16 bases sitting between them. Germline CDR1 is SGHRS and CDR2 is YFSETQ. This chain's CDR3 is CASIPDSALSYEQYF. DNA for the CDR3: TGCGCCAGCATCCCGGACTCGGCCCTCTCCTACGAGCAGTACTTC.

The gene calls are TRBV18 and TRBJ1-6; TRBD1 might be the D (5 bases). Trimming removed 3 bases from V and 6 bases from J, with 9 bases in between. The germline V gene has CDR1 KGHSH and CDR2 LQKENI. The CDR3 totals 14 residues. The CDR3 DNA follows: TGTGCCAGCTCACCTGGGGCGGTTAATTCACCCCTCCACTTT. Translated: CASSPGAVNSPLHF.

The V and J genes are TRBV4-1 and TRBJ2-3; D gene unclear. Trimming took off 0 bases at V and 1 base at J, with 11 bases between the two ends. Germline V gives CDR1 MGHRA, CDR2 YSYEKL. CDR3 size: 16 residues. CDR3 sequence (DNA): TGCGCCAGCAGCCAAGATGAGGCTACTCGCACAGATACGCAGTATTTT. This sequence encodes CASSQDEATRTDTQYF.

The rearrangement links TRBV28 to TRBJ1-5, with D tentatively TRBD1 (5 bases). CDR1 is MDHEN and CDR2 is SYDVKM in the germline V gene. The V end was cut by 5 bases, the J end by 0 bases, with 11 bases between. The CDR3 covers 15 residues. CDR3 protein: CASSKDTYSNQPQHF. The CDR3 DNA follows: TGTGCCAGCAGTAAGGACACGTATAGCAATCAGCCCCAGCATTTT.